A single sample is the source of the 21 T cell receptor beta chains below, sequenced in a study of human T cells and chemical hapten exposure. Time point reported: pre-sensitization, week 0. Documented treatment: therapeutic diphenylcyclopropenone sensitization with weekly scalp DPC. One entry per CDR3 protein, called by TCRdb with MiXCR from the RACE reads. Of 380,000 or so distinct CDR3 sequences listed, 5.5% were seen once; the top ten hold around 8.8%. The source was whole blood, collected in connection with sensitization to the hapten diphenylcyclopropenone (DPC). These receptors were collected from a woman younger than 35 with alopecia areata. Some clones in this sample may be carry-over from other donors' samples.

This clonotype was detected only a few times. This chain uses TRBV6-2 or TRBV6-3 with TRBJ1-5; 7 nucleotides line up with TRBD1. The CDR3 extends over 18 amino acids. Trimming at V came to 5 bases and at J to 0 bases, leaving 13 bases not matched to a gene. CDR1 is MNHEY and CDR2 is SVGEGT in the germline V gene. CDR3 in amino acids: CASSAGQRIPYSNQPQHF. DNA for the CDR3: TGTGCCAGCAGTGCGGGACAGAGGATTCCATATAGCAATCAGCCCCAGCATTTT.

This clonotype has at least ten counts. This chain joins TRBV7-2 and TRBJ2-3; 11 nucleotides align to TRBD2. V shed 3 bases and J 2 bases; nucleotides not matched to a gene: 1. This CDR3 is built from 15 residues. The V gene's germline CDR1 is SGHTA and CDR2 FQGNSA. CDR3 coding DNA: TGTGCCAGCAGCTTGACTAGCGGGGCCACAGATACGCAGTATTTT. It yields the protein CASSLTSGATDTQYF.

This clonotype was recorded a few times. The rearrangement uses TRBV29-1 and TRBJ1-1; no definite D call. V was trimmed by 4 bases and J by 1 base, leaving 10 bases between them. Germline CDR1 and CDR2: SQVTM and ANQGSEA. This CDR3 has 13 residues. The CDR3 bases are TGCAGCGTTGCTGAGTTGGAGAACACTGAAGCTTTCTTT. Translating it yields CSVAELENTEAFF.

This clonotype was detected only a few times. The CDR3 bases are TGCGCCAGCAGCCAATGGGACGGGAAGAACACCGGGGAGCTGTTTTTT. Its protein is CASSQWDGKNTGELFF. The V call is TRBV4-3, the J call TRBJ2-2; D could derive from TRBD1 or TRBD2 (5 bases each). The CDR3 runs to 16 residues. V lost 2 bases and J lost 1, with 11 bases in between. Per the germline V gene, CDR1 is LGHNA and CDR2 is YSLEER.

This clonotype appeared a few times. V usage is TRBV6-2 or TRBV6-3 and J usage is TRBJ2-4, with 8 nucleotides matching TRBD1. The CDR3 is made up of 18 amino acids. V trimming: 5 bases; J trimming: 3 bases; junction bases outside the gene matches: 15. CDR1 and CDR2 from the germline V gene are MNHEY and SVGEGT. The CDR3 bases are TGTGCCAGCAGTCAAAGGTCAGGGGGCCGGGTAGACAAAAACATTCAGTACTTC. It yields the protein CASSQRSGGRVDKNIQYF.

The chain links TRBV2 to TRBJ1-1; D uncertain. Per germline, CDR1 SNHLY and CDR2 FYNNEI. CDR3 size: 14 residues. Trimming took off 4 bases at V and 0 bases at J, with 9 bases between the two ends. The CDR3 DNA reads as TGTGCCAGCAGTGGTAGGACCATGAACACTGAAGCTTTCTTT. This encodes CASSGRTMNTEAFF.

This clonotype was seen more than once but under ten times. This rearrangement joins TRBV2 to TRBJ2-3; no clear D gene. The V gene's germline CDR1 is SNHLY and CDR2 FYNNEI. The CDR3 has 14 residues. The germline V and J ends were trimmed by 5 bases and 3 bases, with 12 bases remaining between them. The DNA of the CDR3 is TGTGCCAGCAGTAGGACCAAAGGGACAGATACGCAGTATTTT. This sequence encodes CASSRTKGTDTQYF.

The rearrangement joins TRBV5-1 to TRBJ2-6; possibly TRBD1 or TRBD2 for D (5 bases each). The CDR3 spans 16 residues. The V gene's germline CDR1 is SGHRS and CDR2 YFSETQ. Trimming shortened V by 9 bases and J by 0 bases, and 16 bases separated the two germline ends. The CDR3 bases are TGCGCCACCTTGGGGGACGACCCCTCTGGGGCCAACGTCCTGACTTTC. Amino acids: CATLGDDPSGANVLTF.

In this sample, this clonotype turned up many times. This chain uses TRBV5-1 with TRBJ1-4; 9 bases agree with TRBD1. Germline V gene data show CDR1 as SGHRS and CDR2 as YFSETQ. The CDR3 has 17 residues. V gave up 0 bases and J gave up 8 bases; unmatched junction bases: 11. The CDR3 reads CASSLVGTGNRGEKLFF. The CDR3 bases are TGCGCCAGCAGCTTGGTTGGGACAGGGAACCGTGGGGAAAAACTGTTTTTT. Complete variable domain (other parts from reference TRBV5-1 and TRBJ1-4): KAGVTQTPRYLIKTRGQQVTLSCSPISGHRSVSWYQQTPGQGLQFLFEYFSETQRNKGNFPGRFSGRQFSNSRSEMNVSTLELGDSALYLCASSLVGTGNRGEKLFFGSGTQLSVL.

This clonotype was detected only a few times. The chain uses TRBV29-1 and TRBJ2-2; D is unresolved. Deletions cut 5 bases from V and 0 bases from J, with 7 bases between. Germline CDR1 is SQVTM and CDR2 is ANQGSEA. The CDR3 length is 13 residues. The CDR3 protein is CSVCQPNTGELFF. The DNA of the CDR3 is TGCAGCGTTTGTCAACCGAACACCGGGGAGCTGTTTTTT.

The chain carries TRBV4-2 and TRBJ2-2, with D possibly matching TRBD2 (5 bases). V lost 1 base and J lost 2, with 11 bases in between. CDR1 is LGHNA, CDR2 YNFKEQ, per germline. CDR3 length: 16 amino acids. The CDR3 DNA follows: TGTGCCAGCAGCCAAGCAAGACTATTAAACACCGGGGAGCTGTTTTTT. As protein: CASSQARLLNTGELFF.

The rearrangement links TRBV7-8 to TRBJ1-2, with 8 bases lining up with TRBD1. With V trimmed by 5 bases and J by 7 bases, 9 bases remained unmatched. This CDR3 contains 14 residues. The germline V gene has CDR1 SGHVS and CDR2 FQNEAQ. This CDR3 is CASSEDRAPSGYTF. Here the CDR3 DNA reads TGTGCCAGCAGCGAGGACAGGGCTCCGAGTGGCTACACCTTC.

The chain links TRBV20-1 to TRBJ2-2; TRBD2 might be the D (7 bases). The CDR3 loop spans 16 amino acids. Per the germline V gene, CDR1 is DFQATT and CDR2 is SNEGSKA (reference sequence). V was shortened by 1 base and J by 3 bases, with 15 bases between the two germline ends. CDR3 in amino acids: CSARVGGPEDTGELFF. CDR3 nucleotide sequence: TGCAGTGCTAGAGTCGGGGGGCCGGAGGACACCGGGGAGCTGTTTTTT.

This chain connects TRBV29-1 to TRBJ2-3, with D tentatively TRBD1 or TRBD2 (5 bases each). CDR1 is SQVTM and CDR2 is ANQGSEA in the germline V gene. Trimming pared 3 bases from V and 1 base from J, leaving 11 bases between. This CDR3 region has 14 residues. The CDR3 bases are TGCAGCGTTGATGGGGGATACGGCACAGATACGCAGTATTTT. Amino acid sequence: CSVDGGYGTDTQYF.

Ten or more counts support this clonotype. The rearrangement uses TRBV6-5 and TRBJ1-1; tentative D call: TRBD1 (6 bases). V was cut by 0 bases and J by 7 bases, with 18 bases left in between. The CDR3 sequence is 16 residues long. Germline CDR1 MNHEY, CDR2 SVGAGI. The CDR3 DNA reads as TGTGCCAGCAGTTACTCACCCCTAGGGGGGGGCGGTGAAGCTTTCTTT. Its translation is CASSYSPLGGGGEAFF.

This clonotype was counted many times. Here the CDR3 DNA reads TGTGCCAGCTCCCCACCCGGACAGGGGGCCGGGAATCAGCCCCAGCATTTT. The encoded protein is CASSPPGQGAGNQPQHF. J is TRBJ1-5 and V is TRBV12-3 or TRBV12-4, with 11 bases matching TRBD1. J lost 4 bases, V lost 8 bases, and 13 bases had no gene match. The CDR3 is 17 amino acids.

The rearrangement uses TRBV20-1 and TRBJ1-5; D call uncertain. Trimming removed 1 base from V and 3 bases from J, with 10 bases in between. CDR1 and CDR2 (germline): DFQATT, SNEGSKA (reference sequence). The CDR3 is made up of 14 amino acids. The CDR3 nucleotides are TGCAGTGCTAGAGGCTTTTGGCCCAATCAGCCCCAGCATTTT. It codes for CSARGFWPNQPQHF.

Note on this clonotype: A clone one base away is much larger, so this may be a read error. The V gene is TRBV27, the J gene TRBJ2-2; D possibly corresponds to TRBD2 (7 bases). This CDR3 is built from 17 residues. Germline CDR1 reads MNHEY; CDR2 reads SMNVEV (reference sequence). The DNA of the CDR3 is TGTGCCAGCAGGACCACATGGACTAGGGGGGGCACCGGGGAGCTGTTATTT. As protein: CASRTTWTRGGTGELLF.

This clonotype occurred many times. This chain connects TRBV2 to TRBJ2-7; either TRBD1 or TRBD2 may fit D (5 bases each). The CDR3 covers 16 residues. V lost 9 bases, J lost 3 bases, and 24 bases lay in between. CDR1 is SNHLY and CDR2 is FYNNEI in the germline V gene. The CDR3 reads CASSEGIARIIYEQYF. CDR3 coding DNA: TGTGCCAGTTCAGAGGGGATCGCCCGGATTATCTACGAGCAGTACTTC.

This clonotype showed up just a few times. This rearrangement joins TRBV4-3 to TRBJ2-3, with D uncertain. Germline CDR1 and CDR2: LGHNA and YSLEER. V lost 1 base, J lost 7 bases, and 6 bases lay in between. This CDR3 contains 12 residues. DNA for the CDR3: TGCGCCAGCAGCCAAGTAGGGTATACGCAGTATTTT. As protein: CASSQVGYTQYF.

As for this clonotype: Mismatch with germline at one junction end may stem from a read error. The V and J genes are TRBV7-9 and TRBJ2-2; 7 nucleotides agree with TRBD1. There are 16 residues in the CDR3. The germline CDR1 and CDR2 sequences are SEHNR and FQNEAQ (reference sequence). The CDR3 region is CASCLGSGTATGELFF. The CDR3 DNA reads as TGTGCCAGCTGCTTAGGGTCCGGGACAGCAACCGGGGAGCTGTTTTTT.